These T cell receptor beta chains were read from a single sample in a study of cytomegalovirus exposure and HLA in healthy donors. Generated by immunoSEQ multiplex PCR, the TCRdb table keeps only in-frame clones and is missing some. The sample has about 140,000 clones; roughly 72% are singletons. Sequencing input: PBMCs. The origin of the receptors is a man aged 35-49 years in good health and CMV-seronegative. The CDR3 runs from the conserved cysteine through the conserved F or W. The D gene is left open where the match is weak. Only some rows state a clone size, as once, few, many or a class for expanded clones.

v_call: TRBV28; d_call: TRBD2; j_call: TRBJ2-4; clone_size: .; cdr3_aa: CASSLGPGTSGPAKNIQYF; cdr3_nt: TGTGCCAGCAGTTTAGGCCCCGGGACTAGCGGCCCAGCCAAAAACATTCAGTACTTC
v_call: TRBV27; d_call: TRBD2; j_call: TRBJ2-7; clone_size: .; cdr3_aa: CASSYSTGTRSNEQYF; cdr3_nt: TGTGCCAGCAGTTATTCGACCGGGACTAGGTCTAACGAGCAGTACTTC
v_call: TRBV7-8; d_call: .; j_call: TRBJ2-2; clone_size: once; cdr3_aa: CASSLVEGGTNTGELFF; cdr3_nt: TGTGCCAGCAGCTTAGTAGAGGGCGGGACCAACACCGGGGAGCTGTTTTTT
v_call: TRBV11-2; d_call: .; j_call: TRBJ2-3; clone_size: .; cdr3_aa: CASSLVLGSWTDTQYF; cdr3_nt: TGTGCCAGCAGCTTAGTGCTGGGGAGTTGGACAGATACGCAGTATTTT
v_call: TRBV5-7; d_call: .; j_call: TRBJ1-2; clone_size: .; cdr3_aa: CASSLWTANYGYTF; cdr3_nt: TGTGCCAGCAGCTTGTGGACAGCTAACTATGGCTACACCTTC
v_call: TRBV11-2; d_call: .; j_call: TRBJ2-1; clone_size: .; cdr3_aa: CASSSSGAVYNEQFF; cdr3_nt: TGTGCCAGCAGCTCATCCGGAGCAGTATACAATGAGCAGTTCTTC
v_call: TRBV2; d_call: .; j_call: TRBJ2-2; clone_size: .; cdr3_aa: CASRRGGRGGSTGELFF; cdr3_nt: TGTGCCAGCAGGAGAGGAGGGAGGGGGGGTAGCACCGGGGAGCTGTTTTTT
v_call: TRBV6-1; d_call: TRBD1; j_call: TRBJ1-3; clone_size: .; cdr3_aa: CASGDSNRNTIYF; cdr3_nt: TGTGCCAGCGGGGACAGCAATAGAAACACCATATATTTT
v_call: TRBV7-9; d_call: .; j_call: TRBJ2-5; clone_size: few; cdr3_aa: CASSLVLAVETQYF; cdr3_nt: TGTGCCAGCAGCTTAGTTTTAGCGGTAGAGACCCAGTACTTC
v_call: TRBV4-1; d_call: TRBD1; j_call: TRBJ2-7; clone_size: .; cdr3_aa: CASRGDRDEQYF; cdr3_nt: TGCGCCAGCAGGGGGGACAGGGACGAGCAGTACTTC
v_call: TRBV18; d_call: .; j_call: TRBJ1-2; clone_size: .; cdr3_aa: CASSPAGTENYGYTF; cdr3_nt: TGTGCCAGCTCCCCAGCCGGGACTGAGAACTATGGCTACACCTTC
v_call: TRBV28; d_call: .; j_call: TRBJ2-7; clone_size: .; cdr3_aa: CASSSRGFSYEQYF; cdr3_nt: TGTGCCAGCAGTTCCCGGGGGTTCTCCTACGAGCAGTACTTC
v_call: TRBV28; d_call: TRBD1; j_call: TRBJ1-5; clone_size: .; cdr3_aa: CASRPLDREHQPQHF; cdr3_nt: TGTGCCAGCAGACCACTTGACAGGGAGCATCAGCCCCAGCATTTT
v_call: TRBV5-6; d_call: .; j_call: TRBJ2-7; clone_size: .; cdr3_aa: CASSLYSLKEQYF; cdr3_nt: TGTGCCAGCAGCTTGTACAGCCTTAAGGAGCAGTACTTC
v_call: TRBV10-1; d_call: TRBD2; j_call: TRBJ2-7; clone_size: .; cdr3_aa: CASSGLAGGFYEQYF; cdr3_nt: TGCGCCAGCTCGGGACTAGCGGGAGGTTTCTACGAGCAGTACTTC
v_call: TRBV4-3; d_call: .; j_call: TRBJ2-2; clone_size: .; cdr3_aa: CASSQETSGGELFF; cdr3_nt: TGCGCCAGCAGCCAAGAAACGTCGGGCGGGGAGCTGTTTTTT
v_call: TRBV5-5; d_call: TRBD1; j_call: TRBJ1-2; clone_size: few; cdr3_aa: CASRRTQGANYGYTF; cdr3_nt: TGTGCCAGCAGACGAACCCAGGGGGCGAACTATGGCTACACCTTC
v_call: TRBV2; d_call: TRBD1; j_call: TRBJ2-5; clone_size: .; cdr3_aa: CANLRDRGHETQYF; cdr3_nt: TGTGCCAACCTCCGGGACAGGGGGCACGAGACCCAGTACTTC
v_call: TRBV18; d_call: .; j_call: TRBJ2-2; clone_size: .; cdr3_aa: CASSPPSTGNTGELFF; cdr3_nt: TGTGCCAGCTCACCACCGTCCACAGGGAACACCGGGGAGCTGTTTTTT
v_call: TRBV19; d_call: TRBD2; j_call: TRBJ2-7; clone_size: .; cdr3_aa: CASSSTSGRARSYEQYF; cdr3_nt: TGTGCCAGTAGTTCTACTAGCGGGAGAGCGAGATCCTACGAGCAGTACTTC
v_call: TRBV15; d_call: .; j_call: TRBJ1-6; clone_size: once; cdr3_aa: CATSREGDYNSPLHF; cdr3_nt: TGTGCCACCAGCAGAGAAGGGGACTATAATTCACCCCTCCACTTT
v_call: TRBV6-5; d_call: .; j_call: TRBJ2-2; clone_size: .; cdr3_aa: CASSYSGSTGELFF; cdr3_nt: TGTGCCAGCAGTTACTCCGGGTCCACCGGGGAGCTGTTTTTT
v_call: TRBV27; d_call: .; j_call: TRBJ2-3; clone_size: .; cdr3_aa: CASSQWTDLSRTDTQYF; cdr3_nt: TGTGCCAGCTCTCAATGGACAGACCTCTCGAGGACAGATACGCAGTATTTT
v_call: TRBV29-1; d_call: .; j_call: TRBJ2-1; clone_size: .; cdr3_aa: CSVVATGVVGQFF; cdr3_nt: TGCAGCGTTGTGGCGACGGGAGTGGTAGGGCAGTTCTTC
v_call: TRBV7-6; d_call: .; j_call: TRBJ2-5; clone_size: .; cdr3_aa: CASSPTRQETQYF; cdr3_nt: TGTGCCAGCAGCCCTACCCGGCAAGAGACCCAGTACTTC
v_call: TRBV4-1; d_call: TRBD1; j_call: TRBJ1-4; clone_size: .; cdr3_aa: CASSRDRLDEKLFF; cdr3_nt: TGCGCCAGCAGTCGGGACAGGCTGGATGAAAAACTGTTTTTT
v_call: TRBV6-7; d_call: .; j_call: TRBJ1-2; clone_size: .; cdr3_aa: CASSYSTLTTGSGYTF; cdr3_nt: TGTGCCAGCAGTTACTCGACTCTCACGACAGGATCTGGCTACACCTTC
v_call: TRBV6-1; d_call: .; j_call: TRBJ2-7; clone_size: .; cdr3_aa: CASITVDLTYEQYF; cdr3_nt: TGTGCCAGCATCACCGTGGACTTAACCTACGAGCAGTACTTC
v_call: TRBV7-2; d_call: .; j_call: TRBJ1-1; clone_size: .; cdr3_aa: CASSLAMAGATEAFF; cdr3_nt: TGTGCCAGCAGCTTAGCCATGGCAGGGGCCACTGAAGCTTTCTTT
v_call: TRBV7-9; d_call: TRBD1; j_call: TRBJ2-6; clone_size: .; cdr3_aa: CSSSSRRGQGNSGANVLTF; cdr3_nt: TGTTCCAGCAGCTCGCGACGGGGACAGGGCAACTCTGGGGCCAACGTCCTGACTTTC
v_call: TRBV4-3; d_call: .; j_call: TRBJ2-5; clone_size: few; cdr3_aa: CASSQAGERGKVTQYF; cdr3_nt: TGCGCCAGCAGCCAAGCCGGGGAACGGGGAAAAGTGACCCAGTACTTC
v_call: TRBV15; d_call: .; j_call: TRBJ1-2; clone_size: .; cdr3_aa: CATSRDEEIAKGYTF; cdr3_nt: TGTGCCACCAGCAGAGATGAGGAGATAGCGAAGGGCTACACCTTC
v_call: TRBV2; d_call: .; j_call: TRBJ2-2; clone_size: .; cdr3_aa: CASRRSTRELFF; cdr3_nt: TGTGCCAGCCGCCGGTCTACCAGGGAGCTGTTTTTT
v_call: TRBV6-4; d_call: .; j_call: TRBJ1-5; clone_size: .; cdr3_aa: CASSDSPRSGQGGSNQPQHF; cdr3_nt: TGTGCCAGCAGTGACTCTCCGCGGTCAGGGCAGGGAGGAAGCAATCAGCCCCAGCATTTT
v_call: TRBV28; d_call: TRBD1; j_call: TRBJ2-2; clone_size: .; cdr3_aa: CASSSPGGTGELFF; cdr3_nt: TGTGCCAGCAGTTCGCCAGGGGGCACCGGGGAGCTGTTTTTT
v_call: TRBV27; d_call: TRBD1; j_call: TRBJ2-5; clone_size: once; cdr3_aa: CASSSQGEEQYF; cdr3_nt: TGTGCCAGCAGTTCCCAGGGGGAAGAGCAGTACTTC
v_call: TRBV2; d_call: .; j_call: TRBJ2-7; clone_size: few; cdr3_aa: CASIWGQGRSYEQYF; cdr3_nt: TGTGCCAGCATTTGGGGCCAGGGTCGGTCCTACGAGCAGTACTTC